This T cell receptor (beta chain) was captured by sequencing in a study of blood T cell repertoires in COVID-19. Background on the study: The origin of the acute and convalescent COVID-19 samples was the United States, Italy and Spain. Nucleic acid was either cDNA or gDNA, and it came from T cells, B-cell-depleted T cells, or PBMCs.

In the study's own analysis: Estimated nucleated cell counts came from reference gene primer amplification. The protocol was immunoSEQ multiplex PCR, while the TCRdb copy is restricted to in-frame clones and leaves out a portion. V, J and clone size derive from that table, while D and trimming were established from the DNA sequence. The table records 100,000 to 150,000 clones, approximately 81% of them present only once. Per germline, CDR1 LGHDT and CDR2 YNNKEL (reference sequence). The CDR3 length is 16 residues. V was cut by 0 bases and J by 4 bases, with 15 bases left in between. The chain has TRBV3-1 (or the pseudogene TRBV3-2) and TRBJ1-2; D possibly corresponds to TRBD1 (5 bases). This clonotype was obtained from an elderly man with COVID-19, enrolled during active disease. Input material: peripheral blood. CDR3 sequence reads: CASSQDRGVVVYGYTF. For the CDR3, the DNA is TGTGCCAGCAGCCAAGACCGGGGGGTAGTCGTCTATGGCTACACCTTC.